This T cell receptor (beta chain) was found in a study of T cell changes during pregnancy in multiple sclerosis. This clone turned up a few times. With 3 bases removed from V and 6 bases from J, the gap between germline ends came to 8 bases. The CDR3 runs 11 residues. Germline-derived CDR1 and CDR2 are GTSNPN and SVGIG (reference sequence). The table came from immunoSEQ multiplex PCR; TCRdb's copy has only in-frame clones and leaves some out. Of tens of thousands of clones in the sample, 90% to 95% are singletons; the top ten hold over 1.3%. The sample was peripheral blood, taken after pregnancy. The chain joins TRBV30 to TRBJ1-1, with a weak D call TRBD1 (5 bases). This clonotype was sampled from a female donor with multiple sclerosis, enrolled in a pregnancy study. CDR3 in amino acids: CAWSLGAEAFF. The DNA of the CDR3 is TGTGCCTGGAGCTTAGGGGCTGAAGCTTTCTTT.